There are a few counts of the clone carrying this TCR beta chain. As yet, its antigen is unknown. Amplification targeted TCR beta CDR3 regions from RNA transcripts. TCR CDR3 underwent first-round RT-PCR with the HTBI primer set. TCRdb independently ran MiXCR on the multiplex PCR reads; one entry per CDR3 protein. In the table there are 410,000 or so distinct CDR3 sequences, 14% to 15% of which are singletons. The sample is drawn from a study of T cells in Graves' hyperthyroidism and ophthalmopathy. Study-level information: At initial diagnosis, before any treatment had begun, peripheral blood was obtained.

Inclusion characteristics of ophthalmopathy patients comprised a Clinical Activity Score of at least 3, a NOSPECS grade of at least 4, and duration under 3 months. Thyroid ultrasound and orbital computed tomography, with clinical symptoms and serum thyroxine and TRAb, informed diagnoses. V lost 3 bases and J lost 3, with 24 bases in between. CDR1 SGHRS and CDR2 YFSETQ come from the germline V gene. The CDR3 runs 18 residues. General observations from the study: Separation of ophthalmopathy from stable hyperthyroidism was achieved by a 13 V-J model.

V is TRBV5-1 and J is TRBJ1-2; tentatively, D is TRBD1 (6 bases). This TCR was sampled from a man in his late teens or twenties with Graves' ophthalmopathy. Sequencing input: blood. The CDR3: CASSSAGVRDRPYYGYTF. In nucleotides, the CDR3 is TGCGCCAGCAGCTCTGCAGGCGTCCGTGACAGGCCCTACTATGGCTACACCTTC. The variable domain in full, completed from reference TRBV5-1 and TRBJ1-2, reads KAGVTQTPRYLIKTRGQQVTLSCSPISGHRSVSWYQQTPGQGLQFLFEYFSETQRNKGNFPGRFSGRQFSNSRSEMNVSTLELGDSALYLCASSSAGVRDRPYYGYTFGSGTRLTVV.